This TCR beta chain was sequenced during a study of regulatory T cells in long-lasting Graves disease. Background on the study: Graves' patients with a new diagnosis had received antithyroid drugs under 3 months.

Time point specified: newly diagnosed GD, antithyroid drugs for less than 3 months. Researchers made the TCR library from RNA that was extracted from PBMCs. Arm-PCR with iRepertoire HTBI primers amplified the CDR3 regions for these TCR beta libraries. Via MiXCR, TCRdb re-called the multiplex PCR reads, giving one row per CDR3 protein. The data show 410,000 or so distinct CDR3 sequences, 14% to 15% seen once. Ten or more counts support this clonotype. These data also formed part of another study, on T cells in Graves' hyperthyroidism and ophthalmopathy. That work states: HTBI primers were the set used in a first-round RT-PCR of the TCR CDR3. Ophthalmopathy was identified by the model a median approximately 6.4 months ahead of onset.

The clonotype was recovered from a woman in her twenties or thirties with Graves disease. The sample was peripheral blood mononuclear cells (PBMCs), taken at new diagnosis, from a patient treated with antithyroid drugs.

CDR3 coding DNA: TGTGCCAGCAGTCGCGATGTGACGGCGAACACCGGGGAGCTGTTTTTT. Its protein product is CASSRDVTANTGELFF. This chain uses TRBV6-1 with TRBJ2-2; no clear D. Germline values: CDR1 MNHNS, CDR2 SASEGT. The CDR3 totals 16 residues. V lost 5 bases and J 0 bases, leaving 13 bases between the germline ends.